This T cell receptor beta chain was sequenced during a study of T cells after yellow fever vaccination. General study findings and limits: There was a possibility that FACS-sorted repertoires contained abundant clonotypes contaminating from the bulk population. The secondary response showed a weaker magnitude and a faster peak, day 5 versus 15. Clonotypes shared by both compartments, CD4 and CD8, made up a small share.

It was through 5'RACE template switching that TCR cDNA was made, with a universal primer site and UMIs added. In TCRdb, the 5' RACE reads were re-called with MiXCR into one record per CDR3 protein. The table has under 55,000 distinct CDR3 sequences, 6% to 8.5% seen once. This clonotype has a count of ten or more. Germline CDR1 and CDR2: MNHEY and SVGAGI. The CDR3 totals 15 residues. Trimming shortened V by 0 bases and J by 5 bases, and 11 bases separated the two germline ends. Material: CD8+ T cells not binding an NS4B(214-222) dextramer, sorted from PBMCs, obtained about 41 days after the first yellow fever vaccination. The origin of this receptor is a young man who received the YFV17D yellow fever vaccine. The chain has TRBV6-5 and TRBJ2-1; D is unresolved. The CDR3: CASSYSSSWDNEQFF. DNA of the CDR3: TGTGCCAGCAGTTACTCTTCGAGCTGGGACAATGAGCAGTTCTTC.